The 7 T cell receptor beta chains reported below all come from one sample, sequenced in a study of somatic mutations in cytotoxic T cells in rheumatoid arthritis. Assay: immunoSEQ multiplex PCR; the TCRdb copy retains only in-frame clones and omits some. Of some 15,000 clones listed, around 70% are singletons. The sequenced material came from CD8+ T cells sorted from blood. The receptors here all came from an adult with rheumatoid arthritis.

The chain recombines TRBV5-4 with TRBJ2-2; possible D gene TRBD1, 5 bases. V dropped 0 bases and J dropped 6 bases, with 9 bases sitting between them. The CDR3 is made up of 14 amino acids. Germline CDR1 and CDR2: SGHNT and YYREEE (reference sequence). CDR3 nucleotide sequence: TGTGCCAGCAGCTTGGATGACAGTCCCGGGGAGCTGTTTTTT. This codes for CASSLDDSPGELFF.

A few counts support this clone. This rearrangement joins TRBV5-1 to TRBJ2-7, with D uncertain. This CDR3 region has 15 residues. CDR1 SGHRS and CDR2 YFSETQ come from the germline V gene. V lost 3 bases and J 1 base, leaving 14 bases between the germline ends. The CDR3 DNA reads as TGCGCCAGCAGCTCCTTCAATCTGGGGTCCTACGAGCAGTACTTC. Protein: CASSSFNLGSYEQYF.

The CDR3 is CASSQGEGGELFF. The CDR3 nucleotides read TGCGCCAGCAGCCAAGGGGAGGGCGGGGAGCTGTTTTTT. The J gene is TRBJ2-2, the V gene TRBV4-1, with 7 bases aligning to TRBD2. The germline gives CDR1 MGHRA, CDR2 YSYEKL. The junction had 0 bases not matched to a gene; V was cut back by 1 base and J by 7 bases. The CDR3 contains 13 residues.

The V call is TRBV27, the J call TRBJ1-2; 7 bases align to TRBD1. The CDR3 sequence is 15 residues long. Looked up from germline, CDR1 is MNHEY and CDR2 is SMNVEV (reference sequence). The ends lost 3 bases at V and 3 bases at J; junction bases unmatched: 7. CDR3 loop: CASSLSGQNYYGYTF. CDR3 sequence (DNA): TGTGCCAGCAGTTTGTCGGGACAGAATTACTATGGCTACACCTTC.

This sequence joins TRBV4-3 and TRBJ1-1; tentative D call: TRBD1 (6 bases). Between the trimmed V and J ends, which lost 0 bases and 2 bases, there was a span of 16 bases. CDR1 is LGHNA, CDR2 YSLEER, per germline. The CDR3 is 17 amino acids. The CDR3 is CASSQEQRGVINTEAFF. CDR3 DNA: TGCGCCAGCAGCCAAGAACAAAGGGGGGTAATAAACACTGAAGCTTTCTTT.

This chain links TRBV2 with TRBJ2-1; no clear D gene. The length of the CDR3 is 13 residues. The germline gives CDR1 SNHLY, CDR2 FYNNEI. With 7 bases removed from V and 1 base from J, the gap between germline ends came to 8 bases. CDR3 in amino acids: CASKQRSYNEQFF. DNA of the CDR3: TGTGCCAGCAAACAGCGTTCCTACAATGAGCAGTTCTTC.

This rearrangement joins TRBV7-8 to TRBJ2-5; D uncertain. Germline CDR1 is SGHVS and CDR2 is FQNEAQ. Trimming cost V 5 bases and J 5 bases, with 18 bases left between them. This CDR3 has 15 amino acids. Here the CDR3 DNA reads TGTGCCAGCAGCCACACTTTGACCCTAGGGGAGACCCAGTACTTC. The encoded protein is CASSHTLTLGETQYF.